This TCR beta chain is drawn from a study of T-cell memory formation after mild COVID-19. This clonotype was seen a few times. Its matching antigen is unknown. Germline V gene data show CDR1 as SGHRS and CDR2 as YFSETQ. The CDR3 extends over 16 amino acids. J gave up 3 bases and V 4 bases, and 10 bases lay outside the gene matches. Study outcomes and limitations: Day 37-peaking second-wave clones had unconfirmed SARS-CoV-2 specificity. Researchers report contracting CD4+ clones mostly in CM and EM, with CD8+ clones in EMRA.

MiXCR, run by TCRdb on the 5' RACE reads, gives a single entry per CDR3 protein. The sample records about 150,000 distinct CDR3 sequences, about 14% being singletons. The source is an adult woman who had mild COVID-19 (a few samples of this study predate the infection). Cell type and time point are not known. The genes are TRBV5-1 and TRBJ2-1; TRBD2 aligns across 7 bases. The sequenced material came from PBMCs or a T cell subset sorted from them (not recorded which). The CDR3 nucleotides are TGCGCCAGCAGCCACACTGGGACTATAATCTACAATGAGCAGTTCTTC. Its translation is CASSHTGTIIYNEQFF.